Below are 30 T cell receptor beta chains sequenced from a single sample in a study of T cells in Graves' hyperthyroidism and ophthalmopathy. Amplified TCR beta CDR3 regions came from RNA transcripts. Primed by the HTBI set, a first-round RT-PCR was run on the TCR CDR3. Each CDR3 protein gets one entry after TCRdb re-called the multiplex PCR reads with MiXCR. Among a few hundred thousand distinct CDR3 sequences, 46% were seen once, and the ten largest hold 7.5% to 8.5%. Material: peripheral blood or thyroid tissue (not recorded which). These receptor sequences come from a woman in her late teens or twenties with Graves' hyperthyroidism.

This clonotype has at least ten counts. The rearrangement uses TRBV7-2 and TRBJ1-2, with D possibly TRBD1 on 5 matching bases. Trimming removed 3 bases from V and 4 bases from J, with 9 bases in between. From germline, CDR1 is SGHTA and CDR2 FQGNSA. This CDR3 is built from 13 residues. As DNA, the CDR3 is TGTGCCAGCAGCTTTGGGGCAACCTATGGCTACACCTTC. Its protein is CASSFGATYGYTF. The variable domain in full, completed from reference TRBV7-2 and TRBJ1-2, reads GAGVSQSPSNKVTEKGKDVELRCDPISGHTALYWYRQSLGQGLEFLIYFQGNSAPDKSGLPSDRFSAERTGGSVSTLTIQRTQQEDSAVYLCASSFGATYGYTFGSGTRLTVV.

This clonotype was counted once. The V call is TRBV6-4, the J call TRBJ2-5, with 7 positions matching TRBD1. The CDR3 contains 15 residues. The junction had 6 bases not matched to a gene; V was cut back by 0 bases and J by 5 bases. Germline CDR1 and CDR2: MRHNA and SNTAGT. CDR3 loop: CASSDSGQVVETQYF. CDR3 DNA: TGTGCCAGCAGTGACTCTGGACAGGTGGTCGAGACCCAGTACTTC.

The chain carries TRBV24-1 and TRBJ2-3; D call uncertain. V was clipped by 3 bases and J by 4 bases, with 10 bases between them. This CDR3 has 14 residues. Per germline, CDR1 KGHDR and CDR2 SFDVKD. Written as DNA, the CDR3 is TGTGCCACCAGTGATGTGCTTACTTCAGATACGCAGTATTTT. Protein product: CATSDVLTSDTQYF.

The table lists this clonotype with many counts. The chain joins TRBV6-1 to TRBJ2-7, with 9 bases that match TRBD1. The CDR3 spans 13 residues. From germline, CDR1 is MNHNS and CDR2 SASEGT. The junction had 6 bases not matched to a gene; V was cut back by 6 bases and J by 6 bases. In DNA form, the CDR3 reads TGTGCCAGCAGGCCGGGACAGGGACTCGAGCAGTACTTC. As protein: CASRPGQGLEQYF.

The rearrangement joins TRBV10-2 to TRBJ1-5; D is possibly TRBD1 (5 bases). With 11 bases removed from V and 2 bases from J, the gap between germline ends came to 10 bases. The CDR3 spans 12 residues. Germline assignment: CDR1 WSHSY and CDR2 SAAADI. The CDR3 loop reads CAGQDGNQPQHF. CDR3 DNA: TGCGCCGGACAAGATGGCAATCAGCCCCAGCATTTT.

In DNA, the CDR3 is TGTGCCAGCAGCCAAGTACTAGGAACCTACGAGCATTTT. Its translation: CASSQVLGTYEHF. V is TRBV14 and J is TRBJ1-5, with D unresolved. Looked up from germline, CDR1 is SGHDN and CDR2 is FVKESK. CDR3 size: 13 residues. Trimming removed 1 base from V and 14 bases from J, with 15 bases in between.

CDR3 sequence (DNA): TGCAGCGCCATCGGAGGCTCCTACAATGAGCAGTACTTC. The encoded protein is CSAIGGSYNEQYF. The chain employs TRBV29-1 and TRBJ2-7, with D perhaps matching TRBD2 (5 bases). Germline lookup yields CDR1 SQVTM and CDR2 ANQGSEA. The germline V and J ends were trimmed by 7 bases and 7 bases, with 20 bases remaining between them. CDR3 size: 13 residues.

This clonotype was observed at least ten times. The chain combines TRBV5-1 with TRBJ2-7; the D gene is possibly TRBD1 (6 bases). With 4 bases removed from V and 3 bases from J, the gap between germline ends came to 14 bases. Germline V gene data show CDR1 as SGHRS and CDR2 as YFSETQ. The CDR3 is 14 residues long. The CDR3 region is CASSPRDTYYEQYF. The CDR3 coding sequence is TGCGCCAGCAGCCCCCGGGACACGTACTACGAGCAGTACTTC. Full variable domain (rest looked up from reference TRBV5-1 and TRBJ2-7): KAGVTQTPRYLIKTRGQQVTLSCSPISGHRSVSWYQQTPGQGLQFLFEYFSETQRNKGNFPGRFSGRQFSNSRSEMNVSTLELGDSALYLCASSPRDTYYEQYFGPGTRLTVT.

This clonotype was counted many times. This CDR3 reads CASSGQDYGYTF. The DNA for the CDR3 is TGTGCCAGCAGTGGACAGGACTATGGCTACACCTTC. This rearrangement joins TRBV2 to TRBJ1-2; D perhaps matches TRBD1 (6 bases). The CDR3 is 12 residues long. The germline CDR1 and CDR2 sequences are SNHLY and FYNNEI. V lost 4 bases, J lost 3 bases, and 6 bases lay in between. The full variable domain, rest sourced from reference TRBV2 and TRBJ1-2, is EPEVTQTPSHQVTQMGQEVILRCVPISNHLYFYWYRQILGQKVEFLVSFYNNEISEKSEIFDDQFSVERPDGSNFTLKIRSTKLEDSAMYFCASSGQDYGYTFGSGTRLTVV.

The rearrangement joins TRBV7-9 to TRBJ1-2; 7 bases agree with TRBD1. Trimming removed 5 bases from V and 5 bases from J; junction bases left unmatched: 8. The CDR3 contains 14 residues. CDR1 SEHNR and CDR2 FQNEAQ come from the germline V gene (reference sequence). CDR3 region: CASSQAGGGYGYTF. The DNA for the CDR3 is TGTGCCAGCAGCCAGGCAGGGGGGGGATATGGCTACACCTTC.

The count of this clonotype is one. J is TRBJ2-5 and V is TRBV24-1; 9 nucleotides line up with TRBD1. V trimming: 3 bases; J trimming: 5 bases; junction bases outside the gene matches: 6. Germline assignment: CDR1 KGHDR and CDR2 SFDVKD. The CDR3 spans 15 residues. In DNA form, the CDR3 reads TGTGCCACCAGTGATCATGCGACAGGGGGTGAGACCCAGTACTTC. Translating gives CATSDHATGGETQYF.

CDR3 sequence reads: CASSPNAGDYVDEQFF. In nucleotides, the CDR3 is TGTGCCAGCAGCCCTAATGCCGGGGACTACGTCGATGAGCAGTTCTTC. The chain carries TRBV6-5 and TRBJ2-1, with 7 bases identical to TRBD2. The J segment lost 8 bases and the V segment lost 6 bases, leaving 16 bases of the junction unmatched. This CDR3 region has 16 residues. Germline CDR1 MNHEY, CDR2 SVGAGI.

This clonotype was recorded many times. This chain uses TRBV27 with TRBJ2-7; the match to TRBD2 covers 9 bases. V shed 4 bases, J shed 4 bases, and the junction held 5 bases outside the gene matches. CDR1 and CDR2 from the germline V gene are MNHEY and SMNVEV (reference sequence). The CDR3 contains 14 residues. For the CDR3, the DNA is TGTGCCAGCAGTTGGCGGGAGGGCACTTACGAGCAGTACTTC. The encoded protein is CASSWREGTYEQYF.

This clonotype was counted many times. V usage is TRBV13 and J usage is TRBJ1-1; D gene uncertain. This CDR3 is 15 amino acids long. Germline CDR1 is PRHDT and CDR2 is FYEKMQ (reference sequence). Trimming removed 6 bases from V and 2 bases from J, with 16 bases in between. The CDR3 DNA sequence: TGTGCCAGCAGATCCCCCGGAACAAGTAACACTGAAGCTTTCTTT. It translates to CASRSPGTSNTEAFF.

Many counts were recorded for this clonotype. V gene TRBV2 combines with J gene TRBJ1-1; possibly TRBD1 for D (6 bases). In germline, CDR1 is SNHLY, CDR2 FYNNEI. Deletions cut 8 bases from V and 4 bases from J, with 23 bases between. This CDR3 region has 16 residues. CDR3 sequence: CASRRGERGPGTEAFF. CDR3 sequence (DNA): TGTGCCAGCCGCCGAGGCGAACGGGGGCCAGGCACTGAAGCTTTCTTT.

As to this clonotype: A junction end diverges from the germline sequence, so it may reflect a read error. The chain couples TRBV3-1 to TRBJ1-3; TRBD1 is a possible D gene (5 bases). This CDR3 is 15 amino acids long. CDR1 and CDR2 (germline): LGHDT, YNNKEL (reference sequence). In DNA, the CDR3 is TGTGCCAGCACCCCATCGGGTGGCAGGGCTCGCACCACATATTTT. Residues: CASTPSGGRARTTYF.

This clonotype was detected many times. The genes are TRBV4-2 and TRBJ2-7; unclear D gene. CDR1 LGHNA and CDR2 YNFKEQ come from the germline V gene. Trimming stripped 5 bases from V and 2 bases from J, with 13 bases between. The CDR3 length is 14 residues. The CDR3 DNA follows: TGTGCCAGCAGCTCTCAGATCCATGCCTACGAGCAGTACTTC. It specifies CASSSQIHAYEQYF.

At least ten counts were recorded for this clonotype. The V and J genes are TRBV11-2 and TRBJ2-7; no clear D. This CDR3 has 16 residues. CDR1 and CDR2 from the germline V gene are SGHAT and FQNNGV. The V end was cut by 2 bases, the J end by 6 bases, with 20 bases between. The chain's CDR3 is CASSLFLRPFPSEQYF. DNA of the CDR3: TGTGCCAGCAGCTTATTTTTACGCCCCTTCCCATCCGAGCAGTACTTC.

This clonotype was picked up many times. This chain uses TRBV5-4 with TRBJ1-1; unclear D gene. Germline V CDR1 and CDR2: SGHNT, YYREEE (reference sequence). Trimming stripped 1 base from V and 0 bases from J, with 4 bases between. CDR3 length: 13 amino acids. The CDR3 protein is CASSLPLNTEAFF. For the CDR3, the DNA is TGTGCCAGCAGCTTGCCGCTGAACACTGAAGCTTTCTTT.

A few counts support this clonotype. The chain joins TRBV20-1 to TRBJ1-5, with 9 bases fitting TRBD2. The J call may be incorrect, as the DNA end agrees better with TRBJ2-3. The CDR3 has 16 residues. CDR1 is DFQATT, CDR2 SNEGSKA, per germline (reference sequence). The CDR3 DNA reads TGCAGTGCTAGAGATTTCCAGCGGGGGGGCACAGATACGCAGTATTTT. Its translation is CSARDFQRGGTDTQYF.

Points on this clonotype: A clone one base away is much larger, so this may be a read error. J is TRBJ1-5 and V is TRBV7-6; no clear D gene. CDR1 and CDR2 from the germline V gene are SGHVS and FNYEAQ. CDR3 length equals 14 residues. V lost 5 bases and J lost 10, with 18 bases in between. The CDR3: CASSPMASPGPQHF. CDR3 coding DNA: TGTGCCAGCAGCCCGATGGCGTCCCCCGGCCCCCAGCATTTT.

There are many counts of this clonotype. J is TRBJ2-7 and V is TRBV29-1; 7 bases agree with TRBD1. Germline loops: CDR1 SQVTM, CDR2 ANQGSEA. The CDR3 has 14 amino acids. V was pared by 1 base and J by 5 bases, with 8 bases of the junction left unmatched. The CDR3 region has the DNA TGCAGCGTTGAAGGACAGGGTGATCCCCACGAGCAGTACTTC. Protein sequence: CSVEGQGDPHEQYF.

A word on this clonotype: A much larger clone is a single base away; this may be a read error. J is TRBJ1-1 and V is TRBV5-1, with TRBD1 matching over 8 bases. CDR1 SGHRS and CDR2 YFSETQ come from the germline V gene. CDR3 length equals 14 residues. Losses at the gene ends were 4 bases for V and 0 bases for J; bases not matched to a gene: 2. The DNA for the CDR3 is TGCGCCAGCAGCCAGGACAGGGTGAACACTGAAGCTTTCTTT. Encoded protein: CASSQDRVNTEAFF.

This clonotype was seen more than once but under ten times. The gene calls are TRBV9 and TRBJ1-1; 10 nucleotides align to TRBD1. The CDR3 extends over 15 amino acids. Germline CDR1 reads SGDLS; CDR2 reads YYNGEE. Germline trimming cut 7 bases from V and 6 bases from J; bases unmatched to any gene: 12. CDR3 coding DNA: TGTGCCAGCTCACCACCGACAGGGGGCTCCCCTGAAGCTTTCTTT. Protein product: CASSPPTGGSPEAFF.

This clonotype was observed a few times. CDR3 DNA: TGCAGTAGCCGGGACAGGGAGGGTAACTATGGCTACACCTTC. Its translation is CSSRDREGNYGYTF. The chain uses TRBV29-1 and TRBJ1-2, with 9 positions matching TRBD1. This CDR3 comprises 14 residues. The germline V gene has CDR1 SQVTM and CDR2 ANQGSEA.

Only a few counts were recorded for this clonotype. The missing conserved phenylalanine or tryptophan at the end of this CDR3 makes a read error likely. No DNA is shown, since the ends of the CDR3 on it are uncertain; the CDR3 is the one TCRdb lists. The rearrangement joins TRBV2 to TRBJ2-2; the tabulated D call, TRBD2, remains unverified against the DNA. Looked up from germline, CDR1 is SNHLY and CDR2 is FYNNEI. The CDR3 extends over 10 residues, inclusive of both ends. The CDR3: CASSEMYSGI.

This clonotype showed up just a few times. The chain combines TRBV25-1 with TRBJ2-5; 8 bases agree with TRBD2. The V gene end was trimmed by 4 bases and the J gene end by 5 bases; junction bases not matched to a gene: 9. Germline lookup yields CDR1 MGHDK and CDR2 SYGVNS. There are 15 residues in the CDR3. The CDR3 coding sequence is TGTGCCAGCAGTGGGGGGACTAGTAGGGCCGAGACCCAGTACTTC. Amino acids: CASSGGTSRAETQYF. Filled out from reference TRBV25-1 and TRBJ2-5, the complete variable domain reads EADIYQTPRYLVIGTGKKITLECSQTMGHDKMYWYQQDPGMELHLIHYSYGVNSTEKGDLSSESTVSRIRTEHFPLTLESARPSHTSQYLCASSGGTSRAETQYFGPGTRLLVL.

The chain employs TRBV5-1 and TRBJ2-5; D may be TRBD2 (6 bases). This CDR3 is built from 14 residues. The germline V and J ends were trimmed by 1 base and 9 bases, with 16 bases remaining between them. CDR1 and CDR2 (germline): SGHRS, YFSETQ. The chain's CDR3 is CASSLSESGESQYF. CDR3 bases: TGCGCCAGCAGCTTGTCGGAGTCGGGGGAGTCCCAGTACTTC.

This clonotype was counted many times. The rearrangement joins TRBV10-3 to TRBJ2-7; no clear D gene. This CDR3 region has 14 residues. V dropped 0 bases and J dropped 1 base, with 7 bases sitting between them. Per the germline V gene, CDR1 is ENHRY and CDR2 is SYGVKD. The CDR3 sequence is CAISESGGSYEQYF. In DNA form, the CDR3 reads TGTGCCATCAGTGAGTCAGGCGGATCCTACGAGCAGTACTTC.

There are a few counts of this clonotype. The rearrangement links TRBV4-3 to TRBJ2-5, with 13 bases fitting TRBD2. The V segment lost 5 bases and the J segment 1 base; nucleotides outside the gene matches: 16. Per the germline V gene, CDR1 is LGHNA and CDR2 is YSLEER. The CDR3 runs to 20 residues. The CDR3 DNA sequence: TGCGCCAGCAGCGTACTAGCGGGAGGGCCGGTGGTGGTTATCCAAGAGACCCAGTACTTC. Its translation: CASSVLAGGPVVVIQETQYF.